This T cell receptor (beta chain) was captured by sequencing in a study of T-cell memory formation after mild COVID-19. From germline, CDR1 is SGHDT and CDR2 YYEEEE. The CDR3 is 13 amino acids. V was clipped by 1 base and J by 7 bases, with 11 bases between them. Employing constant-segment primers, 5'RACE generated TCR alpha and TCR beta cDNA libraries bearing sample barcodes and UMIs. MiXCR was run by TCRdb on the 5' RACE reads, yielding one entry per CDR3 protein. The sample lists about 140,000 distinct CDR3 sequences, 13% to 15% occurring once. The chain carries TRBV5-6 and TRBJ1-2, with D possibly TRBD1 on 6 matching bases. The sequence came from an adult woman who had mild COVID-19 (a few samples of this study predate the infection). Cell type and time point are not known. Sequences were obtained from PBMCs or a T cell subset sorted from them (not recorded which). CDR3 DNA: TGTGCCAGCAGCTTGTTACAGGGCCCTGGCTACACCTTC. Translating gives CASSLLQGPGYTF.